These 6 T cell receptor beta chains share one sample of origin, sequenced in a study of cytomegalovirus exposure and HLA in healthy donors. The study ran its PCR with 60 Vbeta and 13 Jbeta primers. The assay was immunoSEQ multiplex PCR, and TCRdb's table has in-frame clones only and misses some. Of roughly 120,000 clones in the sample, more than 65% were seen once. The sequenced sample consisted of PBMCs. The receptor set was obtained from a woman between 40 and 50 years old in good health and CMV-seropositive.

The gene calls are TRBV11-2 and TRBJ2-5; D is possibly TRBD1 (6 bases). The CDR3 sequence is 15 residues long. V lost 1 base and J 4 bases, leaving 13 bases between the germline ends. The germline V gene encodes CDR1 SGHAT and CDR2 FQNNGV. The CDR3 DNA is TGTGCCAGCAGCTTAGTAGGGGGAGTAGGAGAGACCCAGTACTTC. The encoded protein is CASSLVGGVGETQYF.

The chain employs TRBV4-2 and TRBJ1-2; 8 positions agree with TRBD1. The CDR3 totals 13 residues. In germline, CDR1 is LGHNA, CDR2 YNFKEQ. V gave up 6 bases and J gave up 6 bases; unmatched junction bases: 6. CDR3 loop: CASSPGQGNGYTF. Here the CDR3 DNA reads TGTGCCAGCAGTCCTGGACAGGGCAATGGCTACACCTTC.

The chain has TRBV27 and TRBJ2-1, with 11 positions matching TRBD1. Germline V gene sequence: CDR1 MNHEY, CDR2 SMNVEV (reference sequence). The CDR3 loop spans 13 amino acids. The ends lost 4 bases at V and 12 bases at J; junction bases unmatched: 5. The CDR3 protein is CASSWTGGKGQFF. CDR3 DNA sequence: TGTGCCAGCAGTTGGACAGGGGGCAAGGGGCAGTTCTTC.

The chain is built from TRBV30 and TRBJ1-3; D may be TRBD1 (5 bases). CDR1 is GTSNPN, CDR2 SVGIG, per germline (reference sequence). V dropped 1 base and J dropped 0 bases, with 10 bases sitting between them. The length of the CDR3 is 15 residues. In nucleotides, the CDR3 is TGTGCCTGGAGTGCAGGGAAGGACTCTGGAAACACCATATATTTT. Encoded protein: CAWSAGKDSGNTIYF.

This clone was counted once. V is TRBV15 and J is TRBJ2-7; TRBD1 might be the D (5 bases). This CDR3 has 14 residues. Looked up from germline, CDR1 is LNHNV and CDR2 is YYDKDF (reference sequence). Trimming stripped 3 bases from V and 2 bases from J, with 11 bases between. The DNA of the CDR3 is TGTGCCACCAGCAGGAATCAGGGCCCCTACGAGCAGTACTTC. Amino acid sequence: CATSRNQGPYEQYF.

Only a few counts were recorded for this clone. The chain carries TRBV11-2 and TRBJ2-1, with TRBD2 matching 14 bases. This CDR3 is built from 17 residues. The V segment lost 5 bases and the J segment 1 base; nucleotides outside the gene matches: 4. Germline V gives CDR1 SGHAT, CDR2 FQNNGV. The CDR3 nucleotides are TGTGCCAGCAGCCCCCGACTAGCGGGAGGGTCCTACAATGAGCAGTTCTTC. As protein: CASSPRLAGGSYNEQFF.